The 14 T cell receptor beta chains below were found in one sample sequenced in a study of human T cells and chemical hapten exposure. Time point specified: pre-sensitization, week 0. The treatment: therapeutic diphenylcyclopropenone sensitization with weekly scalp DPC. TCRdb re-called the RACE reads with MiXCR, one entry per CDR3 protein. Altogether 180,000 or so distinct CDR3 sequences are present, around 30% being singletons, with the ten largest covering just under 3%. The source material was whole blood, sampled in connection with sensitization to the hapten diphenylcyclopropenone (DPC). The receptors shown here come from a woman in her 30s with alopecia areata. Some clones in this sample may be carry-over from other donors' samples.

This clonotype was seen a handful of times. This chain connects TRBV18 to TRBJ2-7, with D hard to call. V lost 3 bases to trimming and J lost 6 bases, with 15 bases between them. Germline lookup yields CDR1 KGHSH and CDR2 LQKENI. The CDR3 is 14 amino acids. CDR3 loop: CASSPPVGPGEQYF. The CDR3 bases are TGTGCCAGCTCACCCCCCGTCGGACCCGGCGAGCAGTACTTC.

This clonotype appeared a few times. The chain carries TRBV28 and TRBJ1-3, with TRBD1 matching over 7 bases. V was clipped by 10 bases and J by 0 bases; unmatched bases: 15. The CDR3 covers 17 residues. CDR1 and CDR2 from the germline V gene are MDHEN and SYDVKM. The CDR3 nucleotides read TGTGCCACCAAGAGGGAGGGGGCAGGCCTCTCTGGAAACACCATATATTTT. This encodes CATKREGAGLSGNTIYF.

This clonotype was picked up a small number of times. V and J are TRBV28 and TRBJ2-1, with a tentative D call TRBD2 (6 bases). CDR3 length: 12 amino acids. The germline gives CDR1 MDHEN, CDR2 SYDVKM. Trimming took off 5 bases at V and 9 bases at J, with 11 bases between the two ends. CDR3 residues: CASSLGGIEQFF. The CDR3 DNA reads TGTGCCAGCAGTCTGGGGGGTATTGAGCAGTTCTTC.

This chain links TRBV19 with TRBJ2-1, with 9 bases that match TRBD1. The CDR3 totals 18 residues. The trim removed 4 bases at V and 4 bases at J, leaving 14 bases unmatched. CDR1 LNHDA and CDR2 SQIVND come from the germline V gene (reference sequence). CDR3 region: CASSTPTNGTGRYNEQFF. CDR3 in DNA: TGTGCCAGTAGTACCCCAACCAACGGGACAGGGAGATACAATGAGCAGTTCTTC.

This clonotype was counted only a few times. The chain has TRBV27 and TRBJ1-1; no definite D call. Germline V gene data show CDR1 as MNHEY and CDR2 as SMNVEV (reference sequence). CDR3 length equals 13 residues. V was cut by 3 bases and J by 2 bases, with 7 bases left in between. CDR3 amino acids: CASSLGDNTEAFF. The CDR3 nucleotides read TGTGCCAGCAGTTTGGGAGACAACACTGAAGCTTTCTTT.

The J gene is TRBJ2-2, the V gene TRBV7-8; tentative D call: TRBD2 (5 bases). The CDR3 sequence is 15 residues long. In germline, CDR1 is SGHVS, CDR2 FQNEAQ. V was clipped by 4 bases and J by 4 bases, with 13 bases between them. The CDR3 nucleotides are TGTGCCAGCAGCTCGGGAATATATCGCACCGGGGAGCTGTTTTTT. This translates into CASSSGIYRTGELFF.

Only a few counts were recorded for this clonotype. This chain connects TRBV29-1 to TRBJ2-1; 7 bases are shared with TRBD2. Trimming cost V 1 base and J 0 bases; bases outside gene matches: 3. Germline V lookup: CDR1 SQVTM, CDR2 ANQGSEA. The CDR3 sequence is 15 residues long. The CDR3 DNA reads TGCAGCGTTGAAGGGGGCGGGAGCTCCTACAATGAGCAGTTCTTC. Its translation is CSVEGGGSSYNEQFF.

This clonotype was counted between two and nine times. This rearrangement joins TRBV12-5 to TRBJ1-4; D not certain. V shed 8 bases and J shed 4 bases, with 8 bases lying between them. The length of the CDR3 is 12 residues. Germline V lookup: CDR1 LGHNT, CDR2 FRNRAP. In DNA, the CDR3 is TGTGCTAGTCGACGGAGTAATGAAAAACTGTTTTTT. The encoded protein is CASRRSNEKLFF.

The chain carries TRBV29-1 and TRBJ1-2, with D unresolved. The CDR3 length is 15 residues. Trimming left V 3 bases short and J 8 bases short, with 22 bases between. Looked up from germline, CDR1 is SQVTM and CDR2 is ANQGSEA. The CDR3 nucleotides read TGCAGCGTTGATATGACAATGGGTCTCAGCATGGGCTACACCTTC. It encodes CSVDMTMGLSMGYTF.

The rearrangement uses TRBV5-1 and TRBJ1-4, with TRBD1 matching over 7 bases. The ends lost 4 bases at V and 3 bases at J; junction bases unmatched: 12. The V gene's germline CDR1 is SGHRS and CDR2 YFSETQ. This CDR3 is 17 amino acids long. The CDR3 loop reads CASSTNSGTVPNEKLFF. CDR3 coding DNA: TGCGCCAGCAGCACTAACTCCGGGACAGTCCCTAATGAAAAACTGTTTTTT.

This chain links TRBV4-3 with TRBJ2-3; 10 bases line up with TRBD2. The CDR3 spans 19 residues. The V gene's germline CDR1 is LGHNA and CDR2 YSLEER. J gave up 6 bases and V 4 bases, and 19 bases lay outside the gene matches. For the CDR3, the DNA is TGCGCCAGCAGCCGTCGACCGCTAGCGGGAGATACGATGGGGGATACGCAGTATTTT. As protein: CASSRRPLAGDTMGDTQYF.

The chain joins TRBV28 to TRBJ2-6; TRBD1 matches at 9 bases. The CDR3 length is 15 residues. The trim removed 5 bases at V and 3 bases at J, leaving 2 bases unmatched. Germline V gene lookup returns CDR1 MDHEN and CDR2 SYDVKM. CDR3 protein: CASSGQGNGANVLTF. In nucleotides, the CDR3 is TGTGCCAGCAGTGGACAGGGGAATGGGGCCAACGTCCTGACTTTC. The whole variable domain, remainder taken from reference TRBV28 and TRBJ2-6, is DVKVTQSSRYLVKRTGEKVFLECVQDMDHENMFWYRQDPGLGLRLIYFSYDVKMKEKGDIPEGYSVSREKKERFSLILESASTNQTSMYLCASSGQGNGANVLTFGAGSRLTVL.

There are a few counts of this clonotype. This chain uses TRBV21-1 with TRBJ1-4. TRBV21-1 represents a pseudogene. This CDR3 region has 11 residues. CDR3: CASSGNRMVFF. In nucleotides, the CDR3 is TGTGCCAGCAGCGGGAACAGAATGGTGTTTTTT.

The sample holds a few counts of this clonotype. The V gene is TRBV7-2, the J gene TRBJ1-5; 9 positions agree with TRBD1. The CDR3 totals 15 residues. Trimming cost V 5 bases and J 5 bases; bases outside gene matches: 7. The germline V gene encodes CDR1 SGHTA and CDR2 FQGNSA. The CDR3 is CASSRTGQGHQPQHF. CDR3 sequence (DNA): TGTGCCAGCAGCCGAACCGGACAGGGGCATCAGCCCCAGCATTTT.